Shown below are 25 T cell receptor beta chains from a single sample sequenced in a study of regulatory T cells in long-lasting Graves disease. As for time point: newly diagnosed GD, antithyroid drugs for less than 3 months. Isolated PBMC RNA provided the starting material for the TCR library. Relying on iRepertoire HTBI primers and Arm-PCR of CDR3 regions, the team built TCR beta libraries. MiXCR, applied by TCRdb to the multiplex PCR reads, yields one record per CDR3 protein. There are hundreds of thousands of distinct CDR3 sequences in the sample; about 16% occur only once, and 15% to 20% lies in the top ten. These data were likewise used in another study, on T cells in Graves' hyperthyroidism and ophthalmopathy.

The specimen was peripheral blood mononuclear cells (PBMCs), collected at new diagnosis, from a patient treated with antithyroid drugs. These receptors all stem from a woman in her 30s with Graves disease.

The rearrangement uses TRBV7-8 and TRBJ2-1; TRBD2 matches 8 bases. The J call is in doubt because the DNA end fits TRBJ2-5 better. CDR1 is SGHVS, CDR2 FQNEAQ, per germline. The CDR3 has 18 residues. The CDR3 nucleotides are TGTGCCAGCACCCGTCTGCGTTCTGGACTAGCCAGAAAAGAGACCCAGTACTTC. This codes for CASTRLRSGLARKETQYF.

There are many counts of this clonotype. CDR3 residues: CASSLTGGRGEKLFF. The DNA of the CDR3 is TGTGCCAGCAGCCTAACCGGGGGGCGAGGAGAAAAACTGTTTTTT. This chain uses TRBV14 with TRBJ1-4; possible D gene TRBD1, 6 bases. CDR1 and CDR2 (germline): SGHDN, FVKESK. V was pared by 4 bases and J by 8 bases, with 17 bases between. This CDR3 has 15 amino acids.

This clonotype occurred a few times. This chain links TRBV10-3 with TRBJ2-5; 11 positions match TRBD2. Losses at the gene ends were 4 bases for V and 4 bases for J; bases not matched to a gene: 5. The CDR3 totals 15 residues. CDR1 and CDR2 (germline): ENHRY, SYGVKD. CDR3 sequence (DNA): TGTGCCATCAGTGCCGGGACTAGCGGTGGAGAGACCCAGTACTTC. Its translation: CAISAGTSGGETQYF.

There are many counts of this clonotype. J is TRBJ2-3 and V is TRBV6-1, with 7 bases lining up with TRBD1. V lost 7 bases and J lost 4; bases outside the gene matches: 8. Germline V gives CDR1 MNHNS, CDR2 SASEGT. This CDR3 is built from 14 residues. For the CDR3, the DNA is TGTGCCAGCACCCCGACAGGGTACGCAGATACGCAGTATTTT. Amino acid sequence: CASTPTGYADTQYF.

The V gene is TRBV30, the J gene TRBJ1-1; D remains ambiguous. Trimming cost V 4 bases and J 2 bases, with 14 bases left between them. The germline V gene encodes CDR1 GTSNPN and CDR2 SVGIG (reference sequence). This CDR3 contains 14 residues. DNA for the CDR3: TGTGCCTGGATCAGGACCCGGGCCAACACTGAAGCTTTCTTT. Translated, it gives CAWIRTRANTEAFF.

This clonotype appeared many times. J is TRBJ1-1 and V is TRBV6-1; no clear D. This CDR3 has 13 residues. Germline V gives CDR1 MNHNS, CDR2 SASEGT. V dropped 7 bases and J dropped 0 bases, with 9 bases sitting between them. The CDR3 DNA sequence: TGTGCCAGCACCAACACCGTGAACACTGAAGCTTTCTTT. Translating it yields CASTNTVNTEAFF.

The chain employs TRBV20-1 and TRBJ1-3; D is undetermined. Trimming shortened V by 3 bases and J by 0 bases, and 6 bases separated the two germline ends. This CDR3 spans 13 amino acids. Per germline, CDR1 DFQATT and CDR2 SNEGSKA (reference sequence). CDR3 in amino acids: CSASPSSGNTIYF. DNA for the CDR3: TGCAGTGCTAGCCCCTCCTCTGGAAACACCATATATTTT.

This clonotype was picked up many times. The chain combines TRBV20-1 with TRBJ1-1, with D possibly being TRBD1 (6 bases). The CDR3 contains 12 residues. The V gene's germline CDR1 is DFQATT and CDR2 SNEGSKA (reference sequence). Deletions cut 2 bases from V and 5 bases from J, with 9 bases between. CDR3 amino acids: CSARKGGTEAFF. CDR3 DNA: TGCAGTGCTAGAAAGGGGGGTACTGAAGCTTTCTTT.

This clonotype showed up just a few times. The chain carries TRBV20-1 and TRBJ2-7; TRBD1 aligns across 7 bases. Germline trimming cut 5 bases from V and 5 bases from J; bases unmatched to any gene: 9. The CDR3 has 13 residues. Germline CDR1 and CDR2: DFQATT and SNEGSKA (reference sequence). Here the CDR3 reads CSAPDRWTNEQYF. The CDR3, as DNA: TGCAGTGCTCCGGACAGGTGGACGAACGAGCAGTACTTC.

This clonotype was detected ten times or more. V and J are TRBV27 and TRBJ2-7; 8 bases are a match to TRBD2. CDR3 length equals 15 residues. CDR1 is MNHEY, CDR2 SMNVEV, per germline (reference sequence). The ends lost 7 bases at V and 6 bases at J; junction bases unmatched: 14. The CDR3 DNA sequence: TGTGCCAGCAAATTAACTAGCGGTGGTGTCCCCGAGCAGTACTTC. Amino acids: CASKLTSGGVPEQYF.

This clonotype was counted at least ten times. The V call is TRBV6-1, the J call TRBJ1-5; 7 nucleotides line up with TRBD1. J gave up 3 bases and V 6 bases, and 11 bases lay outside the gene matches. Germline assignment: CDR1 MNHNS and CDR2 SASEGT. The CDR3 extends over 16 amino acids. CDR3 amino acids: CASRQVTGTDNQPQHF. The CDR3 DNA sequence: TGTGCCAGCAGACAAGTTACCGGGACAGACAATCAGCCCCAGCATTTT.

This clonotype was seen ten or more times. The CDR3 reads CASSLYPIRGSINEQFF. The CDR3, as DNA: TGTGCCAGCAGTTTATACCCCATAAGGGGTAGTATAAATGAGCAGTTCTTC. The genes are TRBV27 and TRBJ2-1; perhaps TRBD1 as D (5 bases). V was clipped by 1 base and J by 7 bases, with 20 bases between them. Per the germline V gene, CDR1 is MNHEY and CDR2 is SMNVEV (reference sequence). The CDR3 has 17 amino acids.

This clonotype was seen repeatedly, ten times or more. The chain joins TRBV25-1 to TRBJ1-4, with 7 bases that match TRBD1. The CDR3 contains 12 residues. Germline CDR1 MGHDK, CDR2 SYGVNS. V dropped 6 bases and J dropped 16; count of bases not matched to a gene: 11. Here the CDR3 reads CASSGQGQGEFF. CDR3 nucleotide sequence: TGTGCCAGCAGCGGACAAGGGCAGGGGGAGTTTTTT.

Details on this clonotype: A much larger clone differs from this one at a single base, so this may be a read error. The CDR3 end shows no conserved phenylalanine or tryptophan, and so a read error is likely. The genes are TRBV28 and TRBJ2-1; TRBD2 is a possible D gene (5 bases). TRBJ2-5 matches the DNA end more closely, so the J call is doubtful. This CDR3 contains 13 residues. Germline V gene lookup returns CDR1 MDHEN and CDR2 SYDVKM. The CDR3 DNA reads TGTGCCAGCAGACCCGGAGGAAGGGAGACCCAGTACTCC. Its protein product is CASRPGGRETQYS.

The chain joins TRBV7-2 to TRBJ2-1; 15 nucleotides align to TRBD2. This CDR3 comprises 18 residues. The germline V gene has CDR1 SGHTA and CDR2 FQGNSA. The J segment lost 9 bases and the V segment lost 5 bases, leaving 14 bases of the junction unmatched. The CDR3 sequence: CASSPPGLAGGAGGEQFF. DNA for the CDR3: TGTGCCAGCAGCCCCCCGGGACTAGCGGGAGGTGCGGGCGGTGAGCAGTTCTTC.

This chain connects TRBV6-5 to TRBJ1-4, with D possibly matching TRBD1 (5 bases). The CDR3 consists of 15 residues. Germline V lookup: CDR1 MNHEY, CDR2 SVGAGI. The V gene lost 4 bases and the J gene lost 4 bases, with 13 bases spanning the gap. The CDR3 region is CASSSRDSDNEKLFF. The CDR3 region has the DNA TGTGCCAGCAGTTCCCGTGACAGCGATAATGAAAAACTGTTTTTT.

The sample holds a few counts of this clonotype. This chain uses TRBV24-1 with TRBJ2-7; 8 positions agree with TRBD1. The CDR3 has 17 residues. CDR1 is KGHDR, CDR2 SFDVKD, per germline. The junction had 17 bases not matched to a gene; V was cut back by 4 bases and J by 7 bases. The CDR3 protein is CATSDPRDRQGAREQYF. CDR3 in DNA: TGTGCCACCAGTGACCCAAGAGACCGTCAGGGGGCCAGAGAGCAGTACTTC.

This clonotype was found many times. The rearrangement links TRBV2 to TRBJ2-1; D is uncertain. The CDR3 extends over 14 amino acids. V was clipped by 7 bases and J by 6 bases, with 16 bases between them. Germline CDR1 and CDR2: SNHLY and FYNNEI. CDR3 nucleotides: TGTGCCAGCACCCCCGGGTGGTACGGCAATGAGCAGTTCTTC. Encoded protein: CASTPGWYGNEQFF.

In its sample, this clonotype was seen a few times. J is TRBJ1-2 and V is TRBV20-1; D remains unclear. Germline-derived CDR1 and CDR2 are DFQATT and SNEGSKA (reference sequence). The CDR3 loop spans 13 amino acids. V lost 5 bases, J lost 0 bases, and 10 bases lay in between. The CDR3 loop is CSAPAQTNYGYTF. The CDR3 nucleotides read TGCAGTGCTCCAGCCCAAACTAACTATGGCTACACCTTC.

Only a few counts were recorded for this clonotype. The CDR3 here is CASSPPFGGGEKLFF. The CDR3 bases are TGTGCCAGCTCACCACCGTTTGGGGGCGGTGAAAAACTGTTTTTT. The genes are TRBV18 and TRBJ1-4; D perhaps matches TRBD1 (6 bases). CDR3 length equals 15 residues. Trimming pared 0 bases from V and 7 bases from J, leaving 12 bases between. Per the germline V gene, CDR1 is KGHSH and CDR2 is LQKENI.

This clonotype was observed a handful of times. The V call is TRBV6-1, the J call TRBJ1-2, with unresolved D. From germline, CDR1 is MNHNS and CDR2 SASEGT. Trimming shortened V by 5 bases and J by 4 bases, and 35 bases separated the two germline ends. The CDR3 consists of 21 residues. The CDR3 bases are TGTGCCAGCAGTCGCCCAACAGCCTTCGACTCTACTTCACTCCGTATCTATGGCTACACCTTC. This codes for CASSRPTAFDSTSLRIYGYTF.

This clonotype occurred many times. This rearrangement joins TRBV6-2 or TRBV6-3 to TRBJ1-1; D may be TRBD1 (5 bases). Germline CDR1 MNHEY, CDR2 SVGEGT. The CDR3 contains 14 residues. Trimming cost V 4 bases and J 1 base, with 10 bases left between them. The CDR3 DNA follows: TGTGCCAGCAGTTCCGACAGAAGGAACACTGAAGCTTTCTTT. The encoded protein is CASSSDRRNTEAFF.

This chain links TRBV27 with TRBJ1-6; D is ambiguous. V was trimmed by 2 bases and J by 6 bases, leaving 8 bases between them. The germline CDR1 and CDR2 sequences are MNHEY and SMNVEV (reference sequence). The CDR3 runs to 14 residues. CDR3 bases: TGTGCCAGCAGTTTACTAGGGTTTAATTCACCCCTCCACTTT. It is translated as CASSLLGFNSPLHF.

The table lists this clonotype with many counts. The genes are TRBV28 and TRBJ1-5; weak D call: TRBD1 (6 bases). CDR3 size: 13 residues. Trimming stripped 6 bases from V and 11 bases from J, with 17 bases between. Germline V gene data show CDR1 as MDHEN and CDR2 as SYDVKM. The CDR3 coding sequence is TGTGCCAGCAGGCCGGGACAACCCGGGGCCCAGCATTTT. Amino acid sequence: CASRPGQPGAQHF.

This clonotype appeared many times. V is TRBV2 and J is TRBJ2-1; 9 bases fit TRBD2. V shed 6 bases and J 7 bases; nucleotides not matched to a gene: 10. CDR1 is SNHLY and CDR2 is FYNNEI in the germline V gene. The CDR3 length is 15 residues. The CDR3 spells CASRGTSSIANEQFF. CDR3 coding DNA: TGTGCCAGCAGGGGGACTAGCTCAATTGCTAATGAGCAGTTCTTC.